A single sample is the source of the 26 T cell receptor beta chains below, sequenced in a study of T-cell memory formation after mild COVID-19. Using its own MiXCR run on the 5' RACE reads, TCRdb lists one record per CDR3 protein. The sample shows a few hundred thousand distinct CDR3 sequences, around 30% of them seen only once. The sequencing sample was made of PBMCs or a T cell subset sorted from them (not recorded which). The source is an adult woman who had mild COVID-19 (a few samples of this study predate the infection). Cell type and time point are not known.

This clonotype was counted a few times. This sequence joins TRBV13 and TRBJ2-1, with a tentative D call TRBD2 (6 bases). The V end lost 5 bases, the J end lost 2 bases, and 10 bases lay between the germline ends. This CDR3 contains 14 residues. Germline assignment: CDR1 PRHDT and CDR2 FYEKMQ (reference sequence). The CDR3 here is CASSHSGPYNEQFF. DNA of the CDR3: TGTGCCAGCAGCCATAGCGGCCCCTACAATGAGCAGTTCTTC.

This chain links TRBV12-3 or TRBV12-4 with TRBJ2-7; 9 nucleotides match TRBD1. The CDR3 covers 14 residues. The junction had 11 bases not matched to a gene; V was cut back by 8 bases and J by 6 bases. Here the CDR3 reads CASGGDRVVSEQYF. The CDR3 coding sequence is TGTGCCAGCGGAGGGGACAGGGTCGTTTCCGAGCAGTACTTC.

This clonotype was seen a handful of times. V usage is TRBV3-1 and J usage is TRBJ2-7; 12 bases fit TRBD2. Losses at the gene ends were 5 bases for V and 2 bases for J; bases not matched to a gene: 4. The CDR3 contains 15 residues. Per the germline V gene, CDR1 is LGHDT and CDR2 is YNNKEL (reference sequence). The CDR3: CASSSLAGGPYEQYF. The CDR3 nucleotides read TGTGCCAGCAGCTCTCTAGCGGGGGGGCCCTACGAGCAGTACTTC.

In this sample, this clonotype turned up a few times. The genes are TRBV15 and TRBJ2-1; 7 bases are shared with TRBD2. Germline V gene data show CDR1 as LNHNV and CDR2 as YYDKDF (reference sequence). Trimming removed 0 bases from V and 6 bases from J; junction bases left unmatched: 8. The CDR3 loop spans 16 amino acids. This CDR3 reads CATSREGGSPGNEQFF. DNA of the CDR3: TGTGCCACCAGCAGAGAGGGCGGGAGCCCCGGCAATGAGCAGTTCTTC.

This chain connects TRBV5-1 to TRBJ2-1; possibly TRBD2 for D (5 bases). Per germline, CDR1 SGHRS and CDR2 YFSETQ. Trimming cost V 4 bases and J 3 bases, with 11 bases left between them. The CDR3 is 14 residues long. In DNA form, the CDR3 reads TGCGCCAGCAGCGTACTAGAGAGCTACAATGAGCAGTTCTTC. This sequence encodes CASSVLESYNEQFF.

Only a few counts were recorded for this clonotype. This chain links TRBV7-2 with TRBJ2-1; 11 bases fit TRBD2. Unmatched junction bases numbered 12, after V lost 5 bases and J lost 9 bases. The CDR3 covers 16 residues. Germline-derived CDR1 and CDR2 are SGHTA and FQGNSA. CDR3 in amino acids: CASSPTSGEGWGEQFF. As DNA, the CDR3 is TGTGCCAGCAGCCCGACTAGCGGGGAGGGGTGGGGTGAGCAGTTCTTC.

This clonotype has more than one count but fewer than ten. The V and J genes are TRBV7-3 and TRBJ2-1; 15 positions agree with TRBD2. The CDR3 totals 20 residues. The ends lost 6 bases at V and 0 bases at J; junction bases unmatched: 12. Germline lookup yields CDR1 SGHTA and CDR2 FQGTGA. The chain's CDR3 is CASSYTGTSGGSRSYNEQFF. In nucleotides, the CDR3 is TGTGCCAGCAGTTATACCGGGACTAGCGGGGGGTCCCGCTCCTACAATGAGCAGTTCTTC.

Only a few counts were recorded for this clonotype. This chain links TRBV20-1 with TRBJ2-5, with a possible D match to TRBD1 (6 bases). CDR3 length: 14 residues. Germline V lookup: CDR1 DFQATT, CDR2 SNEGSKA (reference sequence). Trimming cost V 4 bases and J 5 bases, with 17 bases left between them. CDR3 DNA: TGCAGTGCTATCGGACAGCTCTCGGATGAGACCCAGTACTTC. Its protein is CSAIGQLSDETQYF.

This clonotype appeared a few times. DNA of the CDR3: TGTGCCACCAGTGATTTGCCCGACTACACAGATACGCAGTATTTT. Amino acid sequence: CATSDLPDYTDTQYF. The chain carries TRBV24-1 and TRBJ2-3, with D possibly matching TRBD2 (5 bases). Germline CDR1 and CDR2: KGHDR and SFDVKD. The CDR3 is 15 residues long. V was pared by 0 bases and J by 2 bases, with 8 bases between.

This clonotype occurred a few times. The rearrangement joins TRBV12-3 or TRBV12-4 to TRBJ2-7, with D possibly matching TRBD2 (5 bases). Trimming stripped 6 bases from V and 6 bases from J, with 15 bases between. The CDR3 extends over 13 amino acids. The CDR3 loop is CASSLSRGSEQYF. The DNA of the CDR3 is TGTGCCAGCAGCCTTTCTCGGGGTTCCGAGCAGTACTTC.

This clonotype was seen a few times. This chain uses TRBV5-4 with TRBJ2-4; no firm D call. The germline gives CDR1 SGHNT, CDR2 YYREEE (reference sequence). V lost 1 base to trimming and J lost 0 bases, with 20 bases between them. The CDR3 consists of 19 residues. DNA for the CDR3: TGTGCCAGCAGCTTGAAGTTAGCTTCCAACCAAGTAGCCAAAAACATTCAGTACTTC. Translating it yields CASSLKLASNQVAKNIQYF.

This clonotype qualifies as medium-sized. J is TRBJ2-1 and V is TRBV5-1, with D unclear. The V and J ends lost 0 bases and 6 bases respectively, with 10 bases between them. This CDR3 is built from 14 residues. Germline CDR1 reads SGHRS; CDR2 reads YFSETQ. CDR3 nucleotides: TGCGCCAGCAGCTTGGGACCCGACGGCAATGAGCAGTTCTTC. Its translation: CASSLGPDGNEQFF.

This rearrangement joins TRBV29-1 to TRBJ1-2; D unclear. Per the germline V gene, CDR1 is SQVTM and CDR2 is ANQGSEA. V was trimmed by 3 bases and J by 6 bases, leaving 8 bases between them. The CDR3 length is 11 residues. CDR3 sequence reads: CSVDRVNGYTF. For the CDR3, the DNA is TGCAGCGTTGACCGTGTCAATGGCTACACCTTC.

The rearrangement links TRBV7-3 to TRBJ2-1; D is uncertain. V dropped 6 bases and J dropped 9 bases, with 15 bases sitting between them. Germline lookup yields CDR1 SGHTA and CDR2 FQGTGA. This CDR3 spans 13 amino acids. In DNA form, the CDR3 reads TGTGCCAGCAGTCCAGGTATACACTCTGAGCAGTTCTTC. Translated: CASSPGIHSEQFF.

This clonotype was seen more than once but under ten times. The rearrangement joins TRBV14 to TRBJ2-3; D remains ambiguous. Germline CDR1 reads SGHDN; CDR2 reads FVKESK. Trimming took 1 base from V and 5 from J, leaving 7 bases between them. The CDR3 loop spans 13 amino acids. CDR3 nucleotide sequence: TGTGCCAGCAGCCAAGCTTTCGGAGATACGCAGTATTTT. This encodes CASSQAFGDTQYF.

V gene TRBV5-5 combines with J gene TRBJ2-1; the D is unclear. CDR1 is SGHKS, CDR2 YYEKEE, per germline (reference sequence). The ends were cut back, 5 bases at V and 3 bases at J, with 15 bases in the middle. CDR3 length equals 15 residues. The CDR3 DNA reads TGTGCCAGCAGACAAGTTCAACGGGTCTACAATGAGCAGTTCTTC. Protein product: CASRQVQRVYNEQFF.

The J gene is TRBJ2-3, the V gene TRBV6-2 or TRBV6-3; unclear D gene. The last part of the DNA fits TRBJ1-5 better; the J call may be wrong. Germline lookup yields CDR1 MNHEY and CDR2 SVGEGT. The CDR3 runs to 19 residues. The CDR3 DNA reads TGTGCCAGCAGCCGTTTCCTAGCGGGAGGGCAAAAGGGCACAGATACGCAGCATTTT. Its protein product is CASSRFLAGGQKGTDTQHF.

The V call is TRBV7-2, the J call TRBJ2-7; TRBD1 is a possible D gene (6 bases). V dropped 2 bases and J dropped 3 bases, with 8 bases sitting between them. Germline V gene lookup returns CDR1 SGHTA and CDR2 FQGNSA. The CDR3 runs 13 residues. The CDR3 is CASSLTDSYEQYF. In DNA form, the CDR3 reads TGTGCCAGCAGCTTAACGGACAGCTACGAGCAGTACTTC. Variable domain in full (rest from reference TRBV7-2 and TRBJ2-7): GAGVSQSPSNKVTEKGKDVELRCDPISGHTALYWYRQSLGQGLEFLIYFQGNSAPDKSGLPSDRFSAERTGGSVSTLTIQRTQQEDSAVYLCASSLTDSYEQYFGPGTRLTVT.

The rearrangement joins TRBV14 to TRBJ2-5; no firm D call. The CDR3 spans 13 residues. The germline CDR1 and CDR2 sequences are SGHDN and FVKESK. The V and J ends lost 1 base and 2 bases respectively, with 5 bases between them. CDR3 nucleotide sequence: TGTGCCAGCAGCCAAGTAAGGCAAGAGACCCAGTACTTC. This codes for CASSQVRQETQYF.

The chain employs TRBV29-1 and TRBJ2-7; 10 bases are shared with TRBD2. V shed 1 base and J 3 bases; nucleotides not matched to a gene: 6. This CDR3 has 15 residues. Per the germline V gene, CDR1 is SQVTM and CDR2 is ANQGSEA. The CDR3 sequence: CSVEGLGLANYEQYF. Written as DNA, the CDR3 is TGCAGCGTTGAAGGGTTGGGACTAGCGAACTACGAGCAGTACTTC.

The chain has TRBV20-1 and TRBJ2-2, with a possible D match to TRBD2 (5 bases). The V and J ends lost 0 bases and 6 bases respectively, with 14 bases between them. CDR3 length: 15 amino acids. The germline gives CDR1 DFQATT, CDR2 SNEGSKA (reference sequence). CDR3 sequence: CSARDATRGAGELFF. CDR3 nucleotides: TGCAGTGCTAGAGATGCGACACGGGGAGCCGGGGAGCTGTTTTTT.

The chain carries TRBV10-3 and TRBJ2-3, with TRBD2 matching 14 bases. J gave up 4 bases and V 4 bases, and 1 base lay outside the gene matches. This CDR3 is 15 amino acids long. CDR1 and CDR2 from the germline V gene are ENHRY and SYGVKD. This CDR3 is CAISGGLAGADTQYF. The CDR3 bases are TGTGCCATCAGTGGGGGACTAGCGGGAGCAGATACGCAGTATTTT.

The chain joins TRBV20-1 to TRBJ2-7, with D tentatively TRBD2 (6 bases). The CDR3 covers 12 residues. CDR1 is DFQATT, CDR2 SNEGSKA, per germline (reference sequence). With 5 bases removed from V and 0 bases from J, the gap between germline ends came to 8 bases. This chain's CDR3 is CSARESSYEQYF. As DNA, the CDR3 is TGCAGTGCTCGGGAGAGCTCCTACGAGCAGTACTTC.

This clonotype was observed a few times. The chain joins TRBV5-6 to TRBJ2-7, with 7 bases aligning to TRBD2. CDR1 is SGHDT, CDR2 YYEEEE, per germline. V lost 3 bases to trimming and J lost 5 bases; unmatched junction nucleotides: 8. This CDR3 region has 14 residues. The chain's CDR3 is CASSSAGPTDEQYF. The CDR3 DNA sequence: TGTGCCAGCAGCTCAGCGGGACCGACTGACGAGCAGTACTTC.

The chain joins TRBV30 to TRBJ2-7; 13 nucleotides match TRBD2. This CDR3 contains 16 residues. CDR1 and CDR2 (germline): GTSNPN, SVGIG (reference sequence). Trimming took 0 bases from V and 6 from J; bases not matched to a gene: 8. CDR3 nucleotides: TGTGCCTGGAGTGTCCTACTAGCGGGGGGGCCGTTCGAGCAGTACTTC. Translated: CAWSVLLAGGPFEQYF.

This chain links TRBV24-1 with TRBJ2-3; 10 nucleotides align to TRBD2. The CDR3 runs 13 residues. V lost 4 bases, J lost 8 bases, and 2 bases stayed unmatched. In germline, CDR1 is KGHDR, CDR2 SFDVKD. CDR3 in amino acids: CATSDRTSGTQYF. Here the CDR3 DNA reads TGTGCCACCAGTGACAGGACTAGCGGTACGCAGTATTTT.